This passage covers 2 T cell receptor beta chains from one sample sequenced in a study of CD8 T cells in ankylosing spondylitis (dated by TCRdb to the late 2010s). Library preparation used 5' RACE. TCRdb names Illumina HiSeq 2500 as the instrument used. The public reads were reprocessed in TCRdb via fastp at Q25 and MiXCR, keeping in-frame beta chains. When rows share a CDR3 protein, they turn into one entry using the most common DNA and genes. Within this sample are about 90,000 distinct CDR3 sequences, with around 25% of them counted one time only. The leading ten clones occupy 45% to 65% of the sample. Sequenced input: blood, either unsorted or a sorted T cell fraction (not recorded which). These receptor sequences come from a male donor with ankylosing spondylitis or in good health (not recorded which).

This sequence joins TRBV18 and TRBJ2-3; D is perhaps TRBD1 or TRBD2 (5 bases each). V was pared by 2 bases and J by 2 bases, with 8 bases between. The CDR3 loop spans 14 amino acids. From germline, CDR1 is KGHSH and CDR2 LQKENI. The chain's CDR3 is CASSPSGLTDTQYF. In nucleotides, the CDR3 is TGTGCCAGCTCACCATCGGGGCTCACAGATACGCAGTATTTT.

This clonotype was counted only a few times. V is TRBV20-1 and J is TRBJ2-1; D may be TRBD2 (6 bases). Trimming shortened V by 0 bases and J by 0 bases, and 21 bases separated the two germline ends. Germline V gives CDR1 DFQATT, CDR2 SNEGSKA (reference sequence). The CDR3 spans 19 residues. The CDR3 DNA reads as TGCAGTGCTAGAGATTTTAATAGCGGCACCTACAACTCCTACAATGAGCAGTTCTTC. Its translation is CSARDFNSGTYNSYNEQFF.